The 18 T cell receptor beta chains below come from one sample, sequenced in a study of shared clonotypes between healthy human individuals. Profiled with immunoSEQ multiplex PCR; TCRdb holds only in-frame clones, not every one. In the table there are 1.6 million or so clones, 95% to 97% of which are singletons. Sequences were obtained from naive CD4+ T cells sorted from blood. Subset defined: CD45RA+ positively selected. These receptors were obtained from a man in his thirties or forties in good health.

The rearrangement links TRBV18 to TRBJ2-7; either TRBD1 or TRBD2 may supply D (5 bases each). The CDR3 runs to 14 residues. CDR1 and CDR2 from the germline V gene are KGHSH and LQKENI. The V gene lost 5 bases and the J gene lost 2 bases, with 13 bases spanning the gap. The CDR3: CASSFGTQAYEQYF. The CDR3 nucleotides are TGTGCCAGCTCATTCGGGACGCAAGCCTACGAGCAGTACTTC.

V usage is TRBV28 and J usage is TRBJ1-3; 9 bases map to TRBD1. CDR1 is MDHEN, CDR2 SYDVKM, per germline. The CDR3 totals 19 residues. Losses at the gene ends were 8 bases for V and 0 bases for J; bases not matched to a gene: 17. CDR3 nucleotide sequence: TGTGCCAGCGGGGGTTTTAAGGGGACAGGGTTGCACTCTGGAAACACCATATATTTT. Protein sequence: CASGGFKGTGLHSGNTIYF.

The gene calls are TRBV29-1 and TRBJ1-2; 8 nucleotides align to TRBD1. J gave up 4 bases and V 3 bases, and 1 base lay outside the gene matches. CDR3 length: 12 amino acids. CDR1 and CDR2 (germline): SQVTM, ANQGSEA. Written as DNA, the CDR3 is TGCAGCGTTGAGGGACAGGTCTATGGCTACACCTTC. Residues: CSVEGQVYGYTF. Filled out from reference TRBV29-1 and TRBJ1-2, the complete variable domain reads SAVISQKPSRDICQRGTSLTIQCQVDSQVTMMFWYRQQPGQSLTLIATANQGSEATYESGFVIDKFPISRPNLTFSTLTVSNMSPEDSSIYLCSVEGQVYGYTFGSGTRLTVV.

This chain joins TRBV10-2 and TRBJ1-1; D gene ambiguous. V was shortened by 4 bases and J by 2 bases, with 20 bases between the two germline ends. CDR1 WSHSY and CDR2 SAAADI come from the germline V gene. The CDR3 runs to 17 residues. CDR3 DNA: TGCGCCAGCAGTGGGCCCCTTTTGATGCGGGTCAACACTGAAGCTTTCTTT. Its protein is CASSGPLLMRVNTEAFF.

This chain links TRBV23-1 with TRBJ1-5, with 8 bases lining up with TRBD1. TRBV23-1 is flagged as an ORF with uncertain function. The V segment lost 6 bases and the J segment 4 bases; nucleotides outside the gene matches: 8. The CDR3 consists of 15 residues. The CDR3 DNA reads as TGCGCCAGCAGCCCGGACAGGGAATGTAATCAGCCCCAGCATTTT. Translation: CASSPDRECNQPQHF.

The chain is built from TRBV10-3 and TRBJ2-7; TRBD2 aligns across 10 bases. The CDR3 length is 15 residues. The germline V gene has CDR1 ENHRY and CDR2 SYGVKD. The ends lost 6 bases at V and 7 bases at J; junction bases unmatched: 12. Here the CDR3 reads CAISPGGTSDGEQYF. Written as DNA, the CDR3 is TGTGCCATCAGCCCCGGTGGGACTAGCGACGGAGAGCAGTACTTC.

This CDR3 is CASNGGPEPGELFF. Here the CDR3 DNA reads TGTGCCAGCAACGGAGGGCCGGAGCCCGGGGAGCTGTTTTTT. This chain links TRBV5-4 with TRBJ2-2; weak D call: TRBD2 (6 bases). Germline assignment: CDR1 SGHNT and CDR2 YYREEE (reference sequence). V lost 6 bases to trimming and J lost 6 bases, with 15 bases between them. CDR3 length equals 14 residues.

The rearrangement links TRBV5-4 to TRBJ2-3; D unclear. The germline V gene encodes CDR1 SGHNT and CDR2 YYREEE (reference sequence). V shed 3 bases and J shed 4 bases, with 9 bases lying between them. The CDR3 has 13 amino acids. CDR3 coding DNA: TGTGCCAGCAGCTCTTGGTCAGCAGATACGCAGTATTTT. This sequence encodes CASSSWSADTQYF.

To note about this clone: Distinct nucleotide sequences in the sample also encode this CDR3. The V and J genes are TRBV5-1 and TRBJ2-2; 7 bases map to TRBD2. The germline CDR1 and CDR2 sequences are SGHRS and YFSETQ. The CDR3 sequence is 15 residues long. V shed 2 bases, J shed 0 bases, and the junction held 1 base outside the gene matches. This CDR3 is CASSLSGTNTGELFF. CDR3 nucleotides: TGCGCCAGCAGCTTAAGCGGGACGAACACCGGGGAGCTGTTTTTT.

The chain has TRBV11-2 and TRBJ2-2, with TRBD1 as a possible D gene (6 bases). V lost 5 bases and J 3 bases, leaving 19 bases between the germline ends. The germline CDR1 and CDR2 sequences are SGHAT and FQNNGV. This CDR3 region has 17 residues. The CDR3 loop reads CASSPRVGAPHTGELFF. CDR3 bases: TGTGCCAGCAGCCCCAGGGTGGGGGCCCCTCACACCGGGGAGCTGTTTTTT.

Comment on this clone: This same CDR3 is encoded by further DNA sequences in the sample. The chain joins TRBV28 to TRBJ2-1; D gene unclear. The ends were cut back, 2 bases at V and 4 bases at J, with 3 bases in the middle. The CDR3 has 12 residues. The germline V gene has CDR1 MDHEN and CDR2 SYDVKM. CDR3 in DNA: TGTGCCAGCAGTTTACGTTACAATGAGCAGTTCTTC. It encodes CASSLRYNEQFF.

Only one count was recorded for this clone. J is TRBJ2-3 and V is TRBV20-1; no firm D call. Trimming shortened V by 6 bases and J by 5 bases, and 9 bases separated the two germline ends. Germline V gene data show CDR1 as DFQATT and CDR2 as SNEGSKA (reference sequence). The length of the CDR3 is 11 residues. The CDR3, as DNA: TGCAGTGCAGCAACTGTAGATACGCAGTATTTT. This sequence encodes CSAATVDTQYF.

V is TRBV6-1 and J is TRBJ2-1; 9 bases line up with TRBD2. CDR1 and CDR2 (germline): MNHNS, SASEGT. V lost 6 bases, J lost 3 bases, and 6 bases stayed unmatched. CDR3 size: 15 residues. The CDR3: CASRVSGSNYNEQFF. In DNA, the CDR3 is TGTGCCAGCAGAGTTAGCGGGAGTAACTACAATGAGCAGTTCTTC.

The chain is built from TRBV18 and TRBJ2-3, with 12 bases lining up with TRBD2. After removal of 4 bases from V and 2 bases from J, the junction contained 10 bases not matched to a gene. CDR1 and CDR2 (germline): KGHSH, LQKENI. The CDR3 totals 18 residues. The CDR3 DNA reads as TGTGCCAGCTCACACCTACCGACTAGCGGGAGACCCACAGATACGCAGTATTTT. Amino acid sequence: CASSHLPTSGRPTDTQYF.

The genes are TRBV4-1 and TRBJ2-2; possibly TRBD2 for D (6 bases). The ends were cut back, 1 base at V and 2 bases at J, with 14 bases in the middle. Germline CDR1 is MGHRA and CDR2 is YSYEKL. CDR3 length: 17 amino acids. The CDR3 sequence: CASSQALSAGNTGELFF. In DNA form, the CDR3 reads TGCGCCAGCAGCCAAGCCCTTAGCGCGGGAAACACCGGGGAGCTGTTTTTT.

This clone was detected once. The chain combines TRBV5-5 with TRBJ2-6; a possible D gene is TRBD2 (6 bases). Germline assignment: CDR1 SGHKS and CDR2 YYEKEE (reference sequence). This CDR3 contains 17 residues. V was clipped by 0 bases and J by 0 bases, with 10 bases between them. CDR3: CASSLVGGLSGANVLTF. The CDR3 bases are TGTGCCAGCAGCTTGGTGGGGGGACTCTCTGGGGCCAACGTCCTGACTTTC.

CDR3 in DNA: TGTGCCAGCAGCGCTTCCTCGGGACGAGCCTCCTACGAGCAGTACTTC. Translating it yields CASSASSGRASYEQYF. The V gene is TRBV9, the J gene TRBJ2-7; D could derive from TRBD1 or TRBD2 (5 bases each). V gave up 3 bases and J gave up 0 bases, with 16 bases separating them. This CDR3 has 16 residues. In germline, CDR1 is SGDLS, CDR2 YYNGEE.

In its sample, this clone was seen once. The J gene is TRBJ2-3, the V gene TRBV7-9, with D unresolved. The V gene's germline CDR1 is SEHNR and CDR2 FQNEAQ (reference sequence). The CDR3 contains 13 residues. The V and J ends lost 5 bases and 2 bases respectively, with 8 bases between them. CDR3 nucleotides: TGTGCCAGCAGCCTGGCGTTCACAGATACGCAGTATTTT. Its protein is CASSLAFTDTQYF. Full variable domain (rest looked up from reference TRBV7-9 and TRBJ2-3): DTGVSQNPRHKITKRGQNVTFRCDPISEHNRLYWYRQTLGQGPEFLTYFQNEAQLEKSRLLSDRFSAERPKGSFSTLEIQRTEQGDSAMYLCASSLAFTDTQYFGPGTRLTVL.